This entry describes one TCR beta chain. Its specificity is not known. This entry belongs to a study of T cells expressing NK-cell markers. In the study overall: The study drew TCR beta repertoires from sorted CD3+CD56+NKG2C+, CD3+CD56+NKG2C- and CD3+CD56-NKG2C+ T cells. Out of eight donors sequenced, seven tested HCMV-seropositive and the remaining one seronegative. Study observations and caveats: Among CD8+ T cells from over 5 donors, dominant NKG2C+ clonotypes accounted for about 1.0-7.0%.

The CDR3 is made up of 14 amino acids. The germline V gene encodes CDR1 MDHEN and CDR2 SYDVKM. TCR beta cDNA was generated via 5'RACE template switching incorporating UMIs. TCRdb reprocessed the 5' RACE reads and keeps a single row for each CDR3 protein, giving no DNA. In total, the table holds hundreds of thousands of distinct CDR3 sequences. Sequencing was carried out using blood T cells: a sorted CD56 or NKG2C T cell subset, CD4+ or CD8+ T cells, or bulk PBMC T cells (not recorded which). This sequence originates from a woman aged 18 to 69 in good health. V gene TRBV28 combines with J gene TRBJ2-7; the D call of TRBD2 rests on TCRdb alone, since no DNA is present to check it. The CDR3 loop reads CASSFGGSSGEQYF.